This TCR beta chain was captured in a study of early T cells in non-severe SARS-CoV-2 infection. This clonotype was observed a handful of times. Individual cDNA molecules were tagged with unique molecular identifiers. TCRdb reprocessed the 5' RACE reads with MiXCR, giving one entry per CDR3 protein. The sample lists about 64,000 distinct CDR3 sequences; less than 5.5% were seen once. The CDR3 is made up of 16 amino acids. Germline V CDR1 and CDR2: ENHRY, SYGVKD. J gave up 1 base and V 7 bases, and 13 bases lay outside the gene matches. Sequenced: whole blood. This clonotype originated in an adult who was a healthcare worker with PCR-confirmed SARS-CoV-2 infection or an uninfected control (not recorded which). V gene TRBV10-3 combines with J gene TRBJ2-7; 7 nucleotides agree with TRBD1. The CDR3 DNA sequence: TGTGCCATCAATCCGAAACCCGGGACAGTTTCCTACGAGCAGTACTTC. This encodes CAINPKPGTVSYEQYF.